One sample yielded the 7 T cell receptor beta chains listed below, sequenced in a study of blood T cell repertoires in COVID-19. Generated by immunoSEQ multiplex PCR, the TCRdb table keeps only in-frame clones and is missing some. The sample holds about 85,000 clones, 79% seen once. The sample was peripheral blood. All receptors derive from a man aged 65 to 79 with acute or convalescent COVID-19.

The chain employs TRBV6-5 and TRBJ2-1; 7 bases match TRBD2. Germline CDR1 reads MNHEY; CDR2 reads SVGAGI. V dropped 5 bases and J dropped 3; count of bases not matched to a gene: 7. CDR3 length: 15 residues. The CDR3 region is CASSSSGSGYNEQFF. CDR3 nucleotide sequence: TGTGCCAGCAGTAGTAGCGGGTCTGGCTACAATGAGCAGTTCTTC.

The J gene is TRBJ1-6, the V gene TRBV11-2, with D tentatively TRBD1 (5 bases). Trimming cost V 2 bases and J 1 base, with 15 bases left between them. Germline V gene sequence: CDR1 SGHAT, CDR2 FQNNGV. CDR3 length equals 18 residues. CDR3 amino acids: CASSLNPGFGSYNSPLHF. The CDR3 DNA reads TGTGCCAGCAGCTTAAACCCAGGGTTTGGGTCCTATAATTCACCCCTCCACTTT.

The table lists this clone with a few counts. The rearrangement links TRBV5-1 to TRBJ2-3, with 7 bases fitting TRBD2. The CDR3 is 15 amino acids. The V gene's germline CDR1 is SGHRS and CDR2 YFSETQ. Trimming took 0 bases from V and 0 from J; bases not matched to a gene: 1. CDR3 region: CASSLGGGSTDTQYF. CDR3 DNA: TGCGCCAGCAGCTTGGGCGGGGGAAGCACAGATACGCAGTATTTT.

This chain links TRBV7-2 with TRBJ2-1, with 7 bases fitting TRBD1. The CDR3 consists of 17 residues. V dropped 2 bases and J dropped 0; count of bases not matched to a gene: 7. Germline V gene data show CDR1 as SGHTA and CDR2 as FQGNSA. The CDR3 region is CASSLTTGSSSYNEQFF. CDR3 DNA: TGTGCCAGCAGCTTAACGACAGGGTCAAGCTCCTACAATGAGCAGTTCTTC.

The chain uses TRBV4-2 and TRBJ2-5; 8 bases fit TRBD1. The CDR3 covers 16 residues. With V trimmed by 2 bases and J by 5 bases, 10 bases remained unmatched. CDR1 LGHNA and CDR2 YNFKEQ come from the germline V gene. As DNA, the CDR3 is TGTGCCAGCAGCCAATCTCGGACAGGGCCGGAGGAGACCCAGTACTTC. Its protein is CASSQSRTGPEETQYF.

The chain couples TRBV7-2 to TRBJ2-5; TRBD2 matches 7 bases. The germline gives CDR1 SGHTA, CDR2 FQGNSA. Trimming took 1 base from V and 5 from J; bases not matched to a gene: 7. This CDR3 spans 15 amino acids. The CDR3, as DNA: TGTGCCAGCAGCTTAGGTGTCGACGGGGGGGAGACCCAGTACTTC. This gives the protein CASSLGVDGGETQYF.

The CDR3 region has the DNA TGCGCCAGCAGTTTGGACAAGCCCCAAGAGACCCAGTACTTC. Translated, it gives CASSLDKPQETQYF. The V and J genes are TRBV10-1 and TRBJ2-5; possibly TRBD1 for D (5 bases). This CDR3 comprises 14 residues. The V gene lost 5 bases and the J gene lost 1 base, with 11 bases spanning the gap. Germline CDR1 WNHNN, CDR2 SYGVQD (reference sequence).